These T cell receptor beta chains were read from a single sample in a study of blood T cell repertoires in COVID-19. Sequenced by immunoSEQ multiplex PCR; TCRdb stores in-frame clones only, minus some. This table holds over 200,000 clones, approximately 88% found once. The sequenced material came from peripheral blood. The receptors come from a man in his forties with acute or convalescent COVID-19. CDR3s include the opening cysteine and the closing phenylalanine or tryptophan. The D gene is left open where the match is weak. Some rows mark clone size as missing; the rest say once, few, many or name a class of expanded clone.

V: TRBV7-8
size: -
J: TRBJ1-5
D: TRBD1
DNA: TGTGCCAGCAGCTTAGGGGACAGGGTTGGTCAGCCCCAGCATTTT
CDR3: CASSLGDRVGQPQHF

V: TRBV19
size: -
J: TRBJ2-7
D: TRBD1
DNA: TGTGCCAGTACGGACAGGGGAATGGACGAGCAGTACTTC
CDR3: CASTDRGMDEQYF

V: TRBV12-3/TRBV12-4
size: -
J: TRBJ2-1
D: -
DNA: TGTGCCAGCAGTTATCGGAATGAGCAGTTCTTC
CDR3: CASSYRNEQFF

V: TRBV7-2
size: once
J: TRBJ2-7
D: TRBD2
DNA: TGTGCCAGCAGCACGAGACTAGCGGGAGGGCTCGGCGAGCAGTACTTC
CDR3: CASSTRLAGGLGEQYF

V: TRBV29-1
size: -
J: TRBJ1-3
D: -
DNA: TGCAGCGTTGAGTCGCCTACCTCTGGAAACACCATATATTTT
CDR3: CSVESPTSGNTIYF

V: TRBV15
size: -
J: TRBJ1-2
D: TRBD1
DNA: TGTGCCACCAGCAGAGATAAGGGGGCCGGTGGCTACACCTTC
CDR3: CATSRDKGAGGYTF

V: TRBV9
size: -
J: TRBJ2-7
D: TRBD1
DNA: TGTGCCAGCAGCGCGACACGACAGGGGTTAGGCGAGCAGTACTTC
CDR3: CASSATRQGLGEQYF

V: TRBV30
size: -
J: TRBJ2-2
D: -
DNA: TGTGCCTGGGGGGCGTGGTTAGGGGGCACCGGGGAGCTGTTTTTT
CDR3: CAWGAWLGGTGELFF

V: TRBV19
size: -
J: TRBJ2-2
D: TRBD2
DNA: TGTGCCAGTATGAGTCTAGCGGGAGGGCCCGACACCGGGGAGCTGTTTTTT
CDR3: CASMSLAGGPDTGELFF

V: TRBV6-5
size: -
J: TRBJ1-5
D: -
DNA: TGTGCCAGCAGTCGTCAGGGGAGCAATCAGCCCCAGCATTTT
CDR3: CASSRQGSNQPQHF

V: TRBV9
size: -
J: TRBJ2-5
D: -
DNA: TGTGCCAGCAGCGCACTAGGGGGTGACGAGACCCAGTACTTC
CDR3: CASSALGGDETQYF

V: TRBV19
size: -
J: TRBJ2-3
D: -
DNA: TGTGCCAGTAGTATTCGGCTATTAGGAGGCGCAGATACGCAGTATTTT
CDR3: CASSIRLLGGADTQYF

V: TRBV28
size: few
J: TRBJ1-6
D: -
DNA: TGTGCCAGCAGTTCGGACCCTTCGGGAGAGTCACCCCTCCACTTT
CDR3: CASSSDPSGESPLHF

V: TRBV19
size: -
J: TRBJ2-7
D: -
DNA: TGTGCCAGTAGTATCAAGGCGGCACTGTACGAGCAGTACTTC
CDR3: CASSIKAALYEQYF

V: TRBV7-3
size: -
J: TRBJ1-1
D: -
DNA: TGTGCCAGCAGCTTAGGCGGCCCCAGTATGAACACTGAAGCTTTCTTT
CDR3: CASSLGGPSMNTEAFF

V: TRBV6-5
size: -
J: TRBJ1-2
D: TRBD1
DNA: TGTGCCACCCGAAGGGACAGCGAGTTCCGTTATGGCTACACCTTC
CDR3: CATRRDSEFRYGYTF

V: TRBV19
size: -
J: TRBJ1-2
D: -
DNA: TGTGCCAGTAGTTCCGCGCCGAATAGCTATGGCTACACCTTC
CDR3: CASSSAPNSYGYTF

V: TRBV5-1
size: -
J: TRBJ2-7
D: TRBD2
DNA: TGCGCCAGCAGCTCCCGACTAGCGGGGGACTACGAGCAGTACTTC
CDR3: CASSSRLAGDYEQYF

V: TRBV3-1/TRBV3-2
size: -
J: TRBJ1-1
D: TRBD1
DNA: TGTGCCAGCAGCGCCGGGACAGGGGGTCGGACTGAAGCTTTCTTT
CDR3: CASSAGTGGRTEAFF

V: TRBV10-2
size: -
J: TRBJ2-1
D: TRBD2
DNA: TGCGCCAGCGGGGGAGGGCCCTACAATGAGCAGTTCTTC
CDR3: CASGGGPYNEQFF

V: TRBV2
size: few
J: TRBJ1-4
D: TRBD1
DNA: TGTGCCAGCAGTTCTCGGACAGGGAATGAAAAACTGTTTTTT
CDR3: CASSSRTGNEKLFF

V: TRBV27
size: -
J: TRBJ2-1
D: -
DNA: TGTGCCAGCAGTTTATTTCGTAGAAATGGTATACCCAGGAGGGATGAGCAGTTCTTC
CDR3: CASSLFRRNGIPRRDEQFF

V: TRBV2
size: -
J: TRBJ1-5
D: TRBD1
DNA: TGTGCCAGCAGTTTGGGACAGGGGAGCAATCAGCCCCAGCATTTT
CDR3: CASSLGQGSNQPQHF

V: TRBV6-2/TRBV6-3
size: -
J: TRBJ1-5
D: TRBD1
DNA: TGTGCCAGCAGTTCCGGGACAGGGGGCTATCAGCCCCAGCATTTT
CDR3: CASSSGTGGYQPQHF

V: TRBV6-2/TRBV6-3
size: few
J: TRBJ2-5
D: TRBD2
DNA: TGTGCCAGCAGTTACCTCTCTAGCGGCCAAGAGACCCAGTACTTC
CDR3: CASSYLSSGQETQYF

V: TRBV23-1
size: once
J: TRBJ2-7
D: TRBD1
DNA: TGCGCCAGCAGGGGACAGGGGTCCTACGAGCAGTACTTC
CDR3: CASRGQGSYEQYF

V: TRBV4-3
size: -
J: TRBJ2-7
D: TRBD2
DNA: TGCGCCAGCAGCAGAGGACTAGCGGGAGATTTTGACTACGAGCAGTACTTC
CDR3: CASSRGLAGDFDYEQYF

V: TRBV19
size: -
J: TRBJ2-1
D: TRBD2
DNA: TGTGCCAGTAGGGGGACAGTTAGGACTAGCGGGAGGGATGAGCAGTTCTTC
CDR3: CASRGTVRTSGRDEQFF